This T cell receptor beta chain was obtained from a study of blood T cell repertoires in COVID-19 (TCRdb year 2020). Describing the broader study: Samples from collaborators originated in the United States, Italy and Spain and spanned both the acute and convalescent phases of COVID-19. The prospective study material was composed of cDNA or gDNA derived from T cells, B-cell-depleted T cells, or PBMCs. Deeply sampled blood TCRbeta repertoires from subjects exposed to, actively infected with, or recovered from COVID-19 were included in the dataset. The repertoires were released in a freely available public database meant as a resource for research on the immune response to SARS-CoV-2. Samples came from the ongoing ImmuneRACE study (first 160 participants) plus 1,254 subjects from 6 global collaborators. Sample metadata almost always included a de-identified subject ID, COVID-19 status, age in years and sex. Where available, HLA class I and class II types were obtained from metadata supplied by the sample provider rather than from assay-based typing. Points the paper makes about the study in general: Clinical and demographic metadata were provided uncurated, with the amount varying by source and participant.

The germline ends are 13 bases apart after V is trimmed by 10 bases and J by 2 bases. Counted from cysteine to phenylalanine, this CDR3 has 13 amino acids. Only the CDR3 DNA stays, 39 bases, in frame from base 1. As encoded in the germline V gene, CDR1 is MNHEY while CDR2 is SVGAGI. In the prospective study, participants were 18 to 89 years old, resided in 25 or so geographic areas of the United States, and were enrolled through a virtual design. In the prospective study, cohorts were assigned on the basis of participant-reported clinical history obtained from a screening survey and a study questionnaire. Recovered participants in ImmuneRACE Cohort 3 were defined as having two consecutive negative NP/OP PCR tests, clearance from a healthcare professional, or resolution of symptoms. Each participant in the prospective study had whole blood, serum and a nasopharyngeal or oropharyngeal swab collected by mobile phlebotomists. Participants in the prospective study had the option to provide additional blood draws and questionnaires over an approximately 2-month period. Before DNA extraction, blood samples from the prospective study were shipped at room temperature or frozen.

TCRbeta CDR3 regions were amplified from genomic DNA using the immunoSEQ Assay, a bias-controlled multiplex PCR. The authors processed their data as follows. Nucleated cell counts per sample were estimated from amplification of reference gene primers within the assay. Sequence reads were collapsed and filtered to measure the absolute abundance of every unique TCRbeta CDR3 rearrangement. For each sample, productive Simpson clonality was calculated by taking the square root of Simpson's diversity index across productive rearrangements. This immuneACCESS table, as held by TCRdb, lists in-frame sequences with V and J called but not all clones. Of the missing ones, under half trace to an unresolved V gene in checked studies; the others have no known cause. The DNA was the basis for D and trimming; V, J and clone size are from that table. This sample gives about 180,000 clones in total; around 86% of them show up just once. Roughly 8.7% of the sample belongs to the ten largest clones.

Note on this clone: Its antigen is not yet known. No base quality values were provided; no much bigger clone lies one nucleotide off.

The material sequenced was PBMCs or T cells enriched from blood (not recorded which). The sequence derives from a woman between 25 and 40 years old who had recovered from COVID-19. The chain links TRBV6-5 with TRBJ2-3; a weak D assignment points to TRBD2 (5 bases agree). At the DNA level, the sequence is TGTGCCACCCGATTGCGGGCCACAGATACGCAGTATTTT. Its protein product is CATRLRATDTQYF.